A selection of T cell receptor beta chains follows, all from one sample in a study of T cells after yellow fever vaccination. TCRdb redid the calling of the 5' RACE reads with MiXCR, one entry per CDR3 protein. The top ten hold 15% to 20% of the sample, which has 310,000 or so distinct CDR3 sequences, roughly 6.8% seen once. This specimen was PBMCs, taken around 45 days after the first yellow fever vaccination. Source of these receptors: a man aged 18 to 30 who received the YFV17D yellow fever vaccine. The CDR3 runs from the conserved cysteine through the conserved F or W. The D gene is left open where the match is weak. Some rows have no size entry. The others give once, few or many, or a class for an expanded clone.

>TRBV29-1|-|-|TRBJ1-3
CSAWGPGNTIYF
TGCAGCGCGTGGGGCCCTGGAAACACCATATATTTT
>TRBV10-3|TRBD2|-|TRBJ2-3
CAISQTGGQGDTQYF
TGTGCCATCAGTCAAACGGGGGGGCAAGGAGATACGCAGTATTTT
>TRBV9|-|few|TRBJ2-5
CASSVEFRDQETQYF
TGTGCCAGCAGCGTAGAGTTTCGGGACCAAGAGACCCAGTACTTC
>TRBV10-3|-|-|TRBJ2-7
CAISGSRGEFYEQYF
TGTGCCATCAGTGGAAGCAGGGGGGAATTCTACGAGCAGTACTTC
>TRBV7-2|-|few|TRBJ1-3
CASSKAQASGNTIYF
TGTGCCAGCAGCAAAGCACAGGCATCTGGAAACACCATATATTTT
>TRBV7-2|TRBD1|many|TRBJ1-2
CASSFPYRGGYTF
TGTGCCAGCAGCTTCCCATACAGGGGAGGCTACACCTTC
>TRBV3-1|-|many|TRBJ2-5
CASSHLRGGQETQYF
TGTGCCAGCAGCCATTTGAGGGGGGGCCAAGAGACCCAGTACTTC
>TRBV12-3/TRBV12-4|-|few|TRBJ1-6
CASSLSGGSPLHF
TGTGCCAGCAGTTTATCTGGCGGCTCACCCCTCCACTTT
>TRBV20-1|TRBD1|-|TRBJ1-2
CSAIALQGAKTTF
TGCAGTGCCATCGCCCTACAGGGGGCAAAGACCACCTTC
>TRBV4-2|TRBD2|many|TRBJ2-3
CASSQDKGTSGDTQYF
TGTGCCAGCAGCCAAGATAAAGGGACTAGCGGGGATACGCAGTATTTT
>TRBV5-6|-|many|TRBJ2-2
CASSPELITGELFF
TGTGCCAGCAGCCCGGAGTTGATCACCGGGGAGCTGTTTTTT
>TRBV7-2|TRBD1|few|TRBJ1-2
CASSLQQGDYGYTF
TGTGCCAGCAGCCTACAACAGGGGGACTATGGCTACACCTTC
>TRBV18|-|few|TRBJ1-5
CASSPGKSNQPQHF
TGTGCCAGCTCACCAGGGAAGAGCAATCAGCCCCAGCATTTT
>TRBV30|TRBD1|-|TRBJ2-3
CASHSPRGQGSPDTQYF
TGTGCCTCCCACTCCCCGAGGGGACAGGGGTCGCCAGATACGCAGTATTTT
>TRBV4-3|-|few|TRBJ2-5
CASSRQWTIGETQYF
TGCGCCAGCAGCCGCCAGTGGACTATCGGGGAGACCCAGTACTTC
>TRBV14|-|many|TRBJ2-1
CASSQYKSSYNEQFF
TGTGCCAGCAGCCAATATAAAAGCTCCTACAATGAGCAGTTCTTC